What follows describes a single T cell receptor (beta chain). Its antigen is as yet unknown. The data are from a study of identifying expanded T cells in peripheral blood. Overall study results and limits: Approximately two-week clone count variance significantly increased as total template count grew.

The repertoire was sequenced with immunoSEQ multiplex PCR; TCRdb's copy has only in-frame clones and lacks some. The sample holds 81,000 or so clones, less than 90% seen once. Germline CDR1 is SGHTA and CDR2 is FQGNSA. Deletions cut 4 bases from V and 3 bases from J, with 7 bases between. The CDR3 has 12 amino acids. This TCR derives from a person between 18 and 75 years old in good health. The material sequenced was blood. The rearrangement uses TRBV7-2 and TRBJ2-7; the D call may be TRBD1 or TRBD2 (5 bases each). The CDR3 coding sequence is TGTGCCAGCAGCTGGGGGTACTACGAGCAGTACTTC. Its protein is CASSWGYYEQYF.